Listed here are 10 T cell receptor beta chains from one sample, sequenced in a study of T cell repertoires in cytomegalovirus infection. TCRdb re-called the reads with MiXCR, one entry per CDR3 protein. The repertoire holds approximately 500,000 distinct CDR3 sequences, about 11% seen once, with 10% in the top ten. Sequenced input: PBMCs. The receptors originated from a human donor in good health (CMV status not recorded). Some clones in this sample may be carry-over from other donors' samples.

The chain couples TRBV11-3 to TRBJ2-3, with 9 positions matching TRBD1. After removal of 1 base from V and 3 bases from J, the junction contained 8 bases not matched to a gene. The germline V gene encodes CDR1 SGHNT and CDR2 YENEEA. The CDR3 sequence is 17 residues long. The CDR3, as DNA: TGTGCCAGCAGCTTAGGGGTCGGGACAGGGAATACAGATACGCAGTATTTT. Translation: CASSLGVGTGNTDTQYF.

This clonotype was seen repeatedly, ten times or more. The chain is built from TRBV5-1 and TRBJ1-1; 11 bases agree with TRBD1. Losses at the gene ends were 4 bases for V and 3 bases for J; bases not matched to a gene: 5. CDR1 and CDR2 (germline): SGHRS, YFSETQ. The CDR3 sequence is 15 residues long. This CDR3 is CASSTGQGADTEAFF. The CDR3 region has the DNA TGCGCCAGCAGCACCGGACAGGGGGCGGACACTGAAGCTTTCTTT.

This clonotype was counted many times. V and J are TRBV10-1 and TRBJ1-5, with D tentatively TRBD1 (6 bases). The CDR3 has 19 residues. Germline CDR1 reads WNHNN; CDR2 reads SYGVQD (reference sequence). The germline V and J ends were trimmed by 9 bases and 0 bases, with 27 bases remaining between them. The CDR3 coding sequence is TGCGCCAGTTTATGTTCGGACAGAAAATCTTTACCTAGCAATCAGCCCCAGCATTTT. Its protein product is CASLCSDRKSLPSNQPQHF.

In its sample, this clonotype was seen a few times. The rearrangement links TRBV5-4 to TRBJ2-7, with D possibly being TRBD1 (7 bases). Trimming pared 0 bases from V and 2 bases from J, leaving 18 bases between. The CDR3 has 17 residues. Germline V gives CDR1 SGHNT, CDR2 YYREEE (reference sequence). The CDR3 region is CASSLEQGGMNTYEQYF. CDR3 in DNA: TGTGCCAGCAGCTTGGAGCAGGGGGGTATGAACACCTACGAGCAGTACTTC.

There are a few counts of this clonotype. CDR3 sequence reads: CASSLGDRKYNEQFF. CDR3 sequence (DNA): TGTGCCAGCAGTTTGGGGGACAGAAAATACAATGAGCAGTTCTTC. The chain employs TRBV28 and TRBJ2-1; TRBD1 agrees at 7 bases. The junction had 6 bases not matched to a gene; V was cut back by 3 bases and J by 4 bases. The CDR3 is 15 amino acids. Germline V lookup: CDR1 MDHEN, CDR2 SYDVKM.

This clonotype was counted ten times or more. J is TRBJ2-3 and V is TRBV27; D remains unclear. Trimming removed 4 bases from V and 11 bases from J, with 13 bases in between. This CDR3 region has 12 residues. Germline CDR1 is MNHEY and CDR2 is SMNVEV (reference sequence). Written as DNA, the CDR3 is TGTGCCAGCAGTTCTCTGGGTTATCGGCAGTATTTT. It encodes CASSSLGYRQYF.

In its sample, this clonotype was seen many times. The V gene is TRBV7-2, the J gene TRBJ2-7, with D possibly TRBD2 on 6 matching bases. Trimming cost V 2 bases and J 1 base, with 15 bases left between them. Germline V gene lookup returns CDR1 SGHTA and CDR2 FQGNSA. The CDR3 consists of 16 residues. DNA for the CDR3: TGTGCCAGCAGCTTACCCCGGGCTAGCGCATCCTACGAGCAGTACTTC. Its translation is CASSLPRASASYEQYF.

J is TRBJ2-2 and V is TRBV18, with 7 bases that match TRBD1. The V and J ends lost 3 bases and 5 bases, in that order; junction bases with no gene match: 3. The CDR3 consists of 14 residues. Germline CDR1 KGHSH, CDR2 LQKENI. CDR3 amino acids: CASSPDRDTGELFF. The CDR3 coding sequence is TGTGCCAGCTCACCTGACAGGGATACCGGGGAGCTGTTTTTT.

The rearrangement uses TRBV29-1 and TRBJ2-2, with TRBD2 identical over 9 bases. This CDR3 region has 15 residues. Germline V lookup: CDR1 SQVTM, CDR2 ANQGSEA. Trimming at V came to 1 base and at J to 4 bases, leaving 4 bases not matched to a gene. CDR3 bases: TGCAGCGTTGAAGCTAGCGGGGTAGGCACCGGGGAGCTGTTTTTT. Encoded protein: CSVEASGVGTGELFF.

This clonotype was counted many times. The rearrangement uses TRBV2 and TRBJ2-3; no reliable D call. The CDR3 is made up of 11 amino acids. CDR1 SNHLY and CDR2 FYNNEI come from the germline V gene. The V gene lost 3 bases and the J gene lost 6 bases, with 4 bases spanning the gap. Written as DNA, the CDR3 is TGTGCCAGCAGTGAGAGGGATACGCAGTATTTT. Protein product: CASSERDTQYF.